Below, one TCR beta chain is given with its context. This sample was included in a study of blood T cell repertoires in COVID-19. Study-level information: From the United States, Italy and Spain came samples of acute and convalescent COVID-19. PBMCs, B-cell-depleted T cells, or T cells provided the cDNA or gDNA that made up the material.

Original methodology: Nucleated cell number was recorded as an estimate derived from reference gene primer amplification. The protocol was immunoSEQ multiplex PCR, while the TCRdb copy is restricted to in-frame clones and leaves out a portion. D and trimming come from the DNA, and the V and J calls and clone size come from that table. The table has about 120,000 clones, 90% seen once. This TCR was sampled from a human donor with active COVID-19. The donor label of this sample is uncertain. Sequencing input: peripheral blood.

CDR3 in amino acids: CASSHQGILFSEQYF. In DNA form, the CDR3 reads TGTGCCAGCTCTCATCAGGGAATCCTCTTCTCCGAGCAGTACTTC. The rearrangement links TRBV18 to TRBJ2-7, with D possibly being TRBD1 (5 bases). The germline V gene encodes CDR1 KGHSH and CDR2 LQKENI. V was cut by 6 bases and J by 6 bases, with 21 bases left in between. The CDR3 extends over 15 amino acids.